This TCR beta chain was obtained from a study of cytomegalovirus exposure and HLA in healthy donors. With 60 Vbeta and 13 Jbeta primers, the PCR was carried out. Libraries were prepared by immunoSEQ multiplex PCR; TCRdb keeps only in-frame clonotypes and omits some of them. The sample lists about 170,000 clones; 80% to 90% were seen once. As regards this clone: Its cognate antigen is unknown.

With 5 bases clipped from V and 7 bases from J, the junction kept 5 bases outside the gene matches. This CDR3 comprises 14 residues. Germline CDR1 SGHAT, CDR2 FQNNGV. Broader study findings: There were some V segments, including TRBV6-2 and TRBV6-3, excluded as indistinguishable.

The sequenced material came from PBMCs. The TCR comes from a male donor in good health and CMV-seronegative. J is TRBJ1-6 and V is TRBV11-2, with 7 bases that match TRBD1. The DNA for the CDR3 is TGTGCCAGCAGCCCGGGACAGACAAATTCACCCCTCCACTTT. This sequence encodes CASSPGQTNSPLHF.